This TCR beta chain was sequenced in a study of identical twins. Study results and caveats: Fewer insertions were carried by abundant cord blood beta clonotypes, but none was seen in memory repertoires.

MiXCR, applied by TCRdb to the 5' RACE reads, yields one record per CDR3 protein. Among 700,000 or so distinct CDR3 sequences listed, 21% were seen once. This CDR3 spans 17 amino acids. Germline-derived CDR1 and CDR2 are SGHAT and FQNNGV. With 2 bases clipped from V and 3 bases from J, the junction kept 8 bases outside the gene matches. This clonotype was found a few times. Its antigen is currently unknown. This same sample was also taken into another study, of T cells expressing NK-cell markers. That study adds: Serological testing identified seven of the eight sequenced donors as HCMV-seropositive and one as seronegative. The same clonotypes also predominated in the CD3+CD56-NKG2C+ fraction of a few donors.

This receptor was identified in a woman under 30 in good health. J is TRBJ2-5 and V is TRBV11-2; TRBD2 matches at 11 bases. Sequenced sample: PBMCs. The CDR3 sequence: CASSLKGLAVLKETQYF. In DNA form, the CDR3 reads TGTGCCAGCAGCTTAAAGGGACTAGCGGTCCTAAAAGAGACCCAGTACTTC.